Listed below are T cell receptor beta chains from one sample, sequenced in a study of T cell changes during pregnancy in multiple sclerosis. The assay was immunoSEQ multiplex PCR, and TCRdb's table has in-frame clones only and misses some. The repertoire holds around 64,000 clones, with roughly 91% as singletons. Source: CD4+ T cells from peripheral blood mononuclear cells, taken after pregnancy. Receptor source: a female donor with multiple sclerosis, enrolled in a pregnancy study. Both conserved end residues are part of each CDR3. A D gene is named only where the DNA matches it firmly. Rows give clone size only sometimes, using once, few, many, or a class for an expanded clone.

TRBV6-5	TRBD1	few	TRBJ2-3	TGTGCCAGCAGTCCGGACAGGGTCAGGTCAGATACGCAGTATTTT	CASSPDRVRSDTQYF
TRBV6-5	-	-	TRBJ1-1	TGTGCCAGCAGTTACTCAGGGGGGGACACTGAAGCTTTCTTT	CASSYSGGDTEAFF
TRBV7-3	-	few	TRBJ1-1	TGTGCCAGCAGCCAAAACTTTGGCACTGAAGCTTTCTTT	CASSQNFGTEAFF
TRBV19	-	-	TRBJ1-1	TGTGCCAGCAAAAGGGTAGGGGAAACTGAAGCTTTCTTT	CASKRVGETEAFF
TRBV29-1	-	once	TRBJ2-1	TGCAGCGCCAGGGTCTACAATGAGCAGTTCTTC	CSARVYNEQFF
TRBV19	TRBD2	once	TRBJ2-7	TGTGCCAGTGGAGGGACTAGTAGTACCGAGCAGTACTTC	CASGGTSSTEQYF
TRBV7-8	TRBD2	-	TRBJ2-1	TGTGCCAGCAGCTTCCGGCACGGCGTACTAGCGGGAGGCTATGAGCAGTTCTTC	CASSFRHGVLAGGYEQFF
TRBV19	TRBD2	-	TRBJ2-7	TGTGCCAGTAGGACTAGCGGTACCTACGAGCAGTACTTC	CASRTSGTYEQYF
TRBV23-1	-	-	TRBJ2-5	TGCGCCAGCAGTCATGGGGGCAGCCCGAAGTGGATAGGGCCCCAGTACTTC	CASSHGGSPKWIGPQYF
TRBV11-1	TRBD2	-	TRBJ2-1	TGTGCCAGCAGCTCGCCTAAGTCCTCCTGGCGGGAGGACTACAATGAGCAGTTCTTC	CASSSPKSSWREDYNEQFF
TRBV2	TRBD1	-	TRBJ2-7	TGTGCCAGCAGTACCCCGGGGGACAGGGACGGAGGCCCCTCCTACGAGCAGTACTTC	CASSTPGDRDGGPSYEQYF
TRBV10-1	-	-	TRBJ2-2	TGCGCCAGCAGCAGCAGGTCCACCGGGGAGCTGTTTTTT	CASSSRSTGELFF
TRBV28	-	-	TRBJ1-5	TGTGCCAGCAGTCTTAATCAGCCCCAGCATTTT	CASSLNQPQHF
TRBV18	-	once	TRBJ1-1	TGTGCCAGCTCACTGGATGGGCCGGGAATCACTGAAGCTTTCTTT	CASSLDGPGITEAFF
TRBV6-1	-	-	TRBJ2-7	TGTGCCAGCACCTTTACCTACGAGCAGTACTTC	CASTFTYEQYF
TRBV5-4	-	-	TRBJ2-7	TGTGCCAGCAGCACTCCCTACGAGCAGTACTTC	CASSTPYEQYF
TRBV6-1	TRBD2	-	TRBJ2-7	TGTGCCAGCAGTGAGGGGAGCGGGAGGGGTCTGAACGAGCAGTACTTC	CASSEGSGRGLNEQYF
TRBV19	-	-	TRBJ1-1	TGTGCCAGTAGTCGGAACAAGGGGGGGGAAGCTTTCTTT	CASSRNKGGEAFF
TRBV30	-	-	TRBJ1-1	TGTGCCTGGAGAGGGGGTCCCACTGAAGCTTTCTTT	CAWRGGPTEAFF